Following are 2 T cell receptor beta chains from one sample sequenced in a study of T cells in Graves' hyperthyroidism and ophthalmopathy. What was amplified from RNA transcripts were TCR beta CDR3 regions. An initial round of RT-PCR targeting the TCR CDR3 relied on the HTBI primer set. Each CDR3 protein is one row after TCRdb ran MiXCR on the multiplex PCR reads. The table lists roughly 500,000 distinct CDR3 sequences, approximately 15% of them singletons. Source material: blood. The receptor set was obtained from a woman aged 30 to 39 with Graves' hyperthyroidism that later progressed to Graves' ophthalmopathy.

This clonotype was found many times. V gene TRBV2 combines with J gene TRBJ2-3, with 9 bases identical to TRBD1. The CDR3 is 15 amino acids. The ends lost 3 bases at V and 4 bases at J; junction bases unmatched: 5. Germline assignment: CDR1 SNHLY and CDR2 FYNNEI. CDR3 coding DNA: TGTGCCAGCAGTGACCGGGACAGGGTAGCAGATACGCAGTATTTT. Amino acid sequence: CASSDRDRVADTQYF.

This clonotype was found a few times. The chain uses TRBV29-1 and TRBJ2-1, with a weak D call TRBD2 (6 bases). CDR3 length: 12 residues. V shed 8 bases and J shed 9 bases, with 17 bases lying between them. CDR1 SQVTM and CDR2 ANQGSEA come from the germline V gene. Here the CDR3 reads CSTIAAGGEQFF. The CDR3 bases are TGCAGCACTATAGCGGCCGGCGGTGAGCAGTTCTTC.